This T cell receptor (beta chain) was sequenced in a study of T cell responses to AZD1222 COVID-19 vaccine. The repertoire was sequenced with immunoSEQ multiplex PCR; TCRdb's copy has only in-frame clones and lacks some. The sample has 200,000 or so clones, approximately 94% seen once. Germline V gene lookup returns CDR1 MNHEY and CDR2 SMNVEV (reference sequence). The V end was cut by 2 bases, the J end by 3 bases, with 10 bases between. The CDR3 runs to 15 residues. The chain joins TRBV27 to TRBJ1-4; D unclear. The sample was peripheral blood, taken on day 0 of AZD1222 vaccination. This TCR was sampled from an adult in good health. CDR3 nucleotides: TGTGCCAGCAGTTTAGCGGCAGGTCCTAATGAAAAACTGTTTTTT. Translated, it gives CASSLAAGPNEKLFF.